This entry describes one TCR beta chain. No cognate antigen has been identified for it. Within one base of it there is no much larger clone, and no base qualities were kept. Via the germline V gene (reference sequence), CDR1 is GTSNPN and CDR2 SVGIG. From the cysteine up to the phenylalanine, the CDR3 has a length of 13 residues. Only the CDR3 DNA stays, 39 bases, in frame from base 1. V is cut back by 3 bases and J by 5 bases, with 5 bases in the junction unmatched. The donors were healthy, HIV-negative adults with no recently reported acute infections or vaccinations. Every donor was a Caucasian adult living in Nashville, Tennessee, USA. CD4+ T cells were enriched through magnetic negative selection, after which naive cells were positively selected on CD45RA and the remaining negative fraction served as the memory subset. After blood collection by leukapheresis, PBMCs were isolated using Ficoll-Histopaque density gradient centrifugation and then cryopreserved in the vapor phase of liquid nitrogen. Analytical flow cytometry was used to check the purity and quantity of every magnetically sorted T cell population. Each sorted fraction had its genomic DNA isolated and then quantified by UV absorbance on a Nanodrop 2000c.

This sample is drawn from a study of shared clonotypes between healthy human individuals (TCRdb year 2020). General notes on the study: A couple of women and a few men aged 18 to 49 years were included in the cohort. The study deeply sequenced blood TCR repertoires of five healthy adults to estimate repertoire size and the extent of clonotype sharing between individuals. Libraries were prepared and TCR repertoires were sequenced by different laboratories using diverse techniques, in order to increase sequencing depth and limit assay-specific biases. Per donor, three plates each were used for CD4 naive and CD4 memory, two for CD8 naive, and one for CD8 memory. Per donor, leukapheresis produced somewhere between about 0.9 and 9 billion PBMCs.

Using the deep immunoSEQ assay, multiplex PCR amplified TCR CDR3 regions from genomic DNA. Genomic DNA extracted from each cell subset was distributed evenly over all wells of several immunoSEQ 96-well plates, and each plate served as one replicate. For sorted subsets, each replicate PCR was loaded with around 200 ng genomic DNA, equivalent to some 27,000 T cell genomes. The purified libraries were quantified using a Qubit 3.0 fluorometer, sized with a Bioanalyzer 2100, and then quantified again using the KAPA Library Quantification kit. Every immunoSEQ 96-well plate was sequenced on a separate single-read 150-cycle Illumina NextSeq 550 flow cell. Concerning the study's data processing: Because the immunoSEQ output held only junctional sequences and lacked quality scores, the filtering could not match the filtering applied to full-length reads. To assign V/J genes and CDR3, sequences were annotated using PyIR, a Python wrapper for IgBLAST v1.9, with IMGT germline references. Reads were filtered out if the reads had weak V/J assignments (E-value above 1e-6), no CDR3, stop codons, out-of-frame junctions, or ambiguous translated residues. A V3J clonotype was defined by an identical inferred V gene, J gene, and CDR3 amino acid sequence. The percentage overlap between two repertoires was calculated by dividing the number of shared unique clonotypes by the size of the smaller repertoire. Repertoire richness was assessed with RTK rarefaction, the Chao1 estimator, and Recon v2.1 estimates of unobserved clonotypes. Generation probabilities for all TCRbeta clonotypes obtained by the gDNA method from a handful of donors were computed using OLGA. The table was pulled from immuneACCESS by TCRdb, which kept in-frame rearrangements only. Such tables lose some clones; where checked, under half of the loss comes from unresolved V genes, and the rest has no known cause. Clone size and the V and J calls come from that table; the DNA yielded D and trimming. The table for this sample lists 950,000 to 1,200,000 clones; roughly 80% of them were counted only once. 0.85% to 1% of the sample belongs to the ten largest clones.

Broad study findings and their caveats: Clonotypes shared by all four sorted-subset donors showed higher generation probabilities than non-shared clonotypes. Incomplete sequencing was indicated by rarefaction of sorted-subset datasets, despite the large sequencing depth. Because the study included only a small number of donors, the genetic and exposure-history diversity represented was limited. Estimated clonotype richness was generally larger for naive than for memory subsets. Pairwise subsampling led to the expectation that sequencing depth would affect the degree of clonotype sharing among donors. Sampling was restricted to blood, and TCR repertoires in tissues likely differ from the TCR repertoires found in blood. When four donors were compared, the shared fraction of clonotypes was around 5% for naive CD4, about 4% for naive CD8, 2% to 2.5% for memory CD4, and 0.35% to 0.5% for memory CD8.

Here the chain combines TRBV30 and TRBJ2-5; TRBD1 agrees with 8 junctional bases. Sequenced input: memory CD4+ T cells from PBMCs. In light of the paper, this sample's cell subset or site label describes: CD45RA-negative fraction. The clonotype originates from a young man in good health. Some clones in this sample may be carry-over from other donors' samples. The CDR3 loop reads CAWRPGGVETQYF. The nucleotide sequence reads TGTGCCTGGAGACCAGGGGGCGTCGAGACCCAGTACTTC.